These 3 T cell receptor beta chains were sequenced from one sample in a study of OX40 agonist ivuxolimab in advanced cancers. Sequencing used immunoSEQ multiplex PCR; TCRdb keeps in-frame clones, though not all of them. Here the sample spans around 140,000 clones, 90% being singletons. The input for sequencing was CD4+ or CD8+ T cells sorted from blood, taken in a trial of the OX40 agonist ivuxolimab. These receptors originate from an adult with an advanced solid tumor such as melanoma, head and neck, liver or kidney cancer.

The chain uses TRBV7-2 and TRBJ2-3; D ambiguous. CDR1 and CDR2 from the germline V gene are SGHTA and FQGNSA. V lost 0 bases and J lost 4, with 2 bases in between. CDR3 length: 12 amino acids. CDR3 bases: TGTGCCAGCAGCTTAGCGGCAGATACGCAGTATTTT. Residues: CASSLAADTQYF. The whole variable domain, remainder taken from reference TRBV7-2 and TRBJ2-3, is GAGVSQSPSNKVTEKGKDVELRCDPISGHTALYWYRQSLGQGLEFLIYFQGNSAPDKSGLPSDRFSAERTGGSVSTLTIQRTQQEDSAVYLCASSLAADTQYFGPGTRLTVL.

The chain recombines TRBV11-2 with TRBJ2-2; D not certain. The germline CDR1 and CDR2 sequences are SGHAT and FQNNGV. V lost 1 base and J lost 4, with 10 bases in between. The CDR3 runs 15 residues. Here the CDR3 DNA reads TGTGCCAGCAGCTTAGCGGGTTGGGCCACCGGGGAGCTGTTTTTT. This codes for CASSLAGWATGELFF.

This sequence joins TRBV9 and TRBJ2-5; 7 bases are a match to TRBD2. CDR3 size: 15 residues. Germline CDR1 and CDR2: SGDLS and YYNGEE. With V trimmed by 3 bases and J by 0 bases, 5 bases remained unmatched. CDR3 loop: CASSEQRDYQETQYF. The CDR3 DNA reads TGTGCCAGCAGCGAACAGCGGGACTACCAAGAGACCCAGTACTTC. Combining the CDR3 with reference TRBV9 and TRBJ2-5 gives the whole variable domain DSGVTQTPKHLITATGQRVTLRCSPRSGDLSVYWYQQSLDQGLQFLIQYYNGEERAKGNILERFSAQQFPDLHSELNLSSLELGDSALYFCASSEQRDYQETQYFGPGTRLLVL.